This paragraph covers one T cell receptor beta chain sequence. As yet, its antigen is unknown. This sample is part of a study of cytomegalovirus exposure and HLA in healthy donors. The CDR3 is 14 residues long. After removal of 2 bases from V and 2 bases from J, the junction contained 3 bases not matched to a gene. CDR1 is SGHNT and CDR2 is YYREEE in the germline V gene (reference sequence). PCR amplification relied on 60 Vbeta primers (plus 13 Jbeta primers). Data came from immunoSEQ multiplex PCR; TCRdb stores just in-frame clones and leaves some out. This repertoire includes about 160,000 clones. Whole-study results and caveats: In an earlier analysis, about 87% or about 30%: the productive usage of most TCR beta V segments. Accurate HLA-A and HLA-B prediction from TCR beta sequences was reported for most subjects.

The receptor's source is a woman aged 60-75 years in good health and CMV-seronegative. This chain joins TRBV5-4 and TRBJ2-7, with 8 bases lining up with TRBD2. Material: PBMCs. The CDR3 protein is CASSLQAGAYEQYF. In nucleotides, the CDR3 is TGTGCCAGCAGCTTACAAGCGGGGGCCTACGAGCAGTACTTC.